These 11 T cell receptor beta chains were all obtained from the same sample, sequenced in a study of blood T cell repertoires in COVID-19. Libraries were prepared by immunoSEQ multiplex PCR; TCRdb keeps only in-frame clonotypes and omits some of them. The sample has a few hundred thousand clones, 85% to 90% seen once; the top ten hold 2.5% to 3.5%. The sample consisted of PBMCs or T cells enriched from blood (not recorded which). Receptors were obtained from a woman in her forties or fifties who had been exposed to COVID-19.

The chain joins TRBV30 to TRBJ2-2, with unresolved D. Trimming pared 0 bases from V and 3 bases from J, leaving 8 bases between. This CDR3 is built from 14 residues. Germline values: CDR1 GTSNPN, CDR2 SVGIG (reference sequence). In DNA form, the CDR3 reads TGTGCCTGGAGTGTCGTAACTTACACCGGGGAGCTGTTTTTT. It is translated as CAWSVVTYTGELFF.

This clone was recorded only once. The chain links TRBV19 to TRBJ1-1; a possible D gene is TRBD1 (6 bases). V was trimmed by 3 bases and J by 0 bases, leaving 14 bases between them. The CDR3 consists of 16 residues. Germline CDR1 is LNHDA and CDR2 is SQIVND (reference sequence). In DNA, the CDR3 is TGTGCCAGTAGTATGAAGAGGACAGATTTGAACACTGAAGCTTTCTTT. It is translated as CASSMKRTDLNTEAFF.

The V call is TRBV5-1, the J call TRBJ2-7; 9 nucleotides line up with TRBD1. Trimming cost V 5 bases and J 4 bases; bases outside gene matches: 10. The CDR3 is made up of 15 amino acids. The germline V gene encodes CDR1 SGHRS and CDR2 YFSETQ. CDR3 sequence: CASSVGQGILYEQYF. For the CDR3, the DNA is TGCGCCAGCAGTGTGGGACAGGGTATACTTTACGAGCAGTACTTC.

V gene TRBV29-1 combines with J gene TRBJ2-7; weak D call: TRBD1 (5 bases). The V gene lost 5 bases and the J gene lost 4 bases, with 15 bases spanning the gap. Germline values: CDR1 SQVTM, CDR2 ANQGSEA. The length of the CDR3 is 13 residues. CDR3 protein: CSVKTRVRYEQYF. The DNA for the CDR3 is TGCAGCGTTAAAACCAGGGTCCGTTACGAGCAGTACTTC.

This chain joins TRBV4-2 and TRBJ1-4; possibly TRBD1 for D (5 bases). The CDR3 totals 16 residues. V lost 4 bases, J lost 4 bases, and 16 bases lay in between. From germline, CDR1 is LGHNA and CDR2 YNFKEQ. The CDR3 DNA is TGTGCCAGCAGCCCGGGCCCCCAGGGCCTTAATGAAAAACTGTTTTTT. Amino acid sequence: CASSPGPQGLNEKLFF.

The chain links TRBV28 to TRBJ2-2; D may be TRBD2 (7 bases). V was clipped by 8 bases and J by 4 bases, with 14 bases between them. This CDR3 is 14 amino acids long. Germline loops: CDR1 MDHEN, CDR2 SYDVKM. The CDR3 nucleotides are TGTGCCAGCCGTCGGGGGGCCTCCACCGGGGAGCTGTTTTTT. It is translated as CASRRGASTGELFF.

The chain joins TRBV5-8 to TRBJ1-1, with 9 bases that match TRBD1. There are 14 residues in the CDR3. Germline lookup yields CDR1 SGHTS and CDR2 YDEGEE. V lost 6 bases to trimming and J lost 1 base; unmatched junction nucleotides: 4. CDR3: CASTRTGANTEAFF. In DNA form, the CDR3 reads TGTGCCAGCACCAGGACAGGGGCGAACACTGAAGCTTTCTTT.

This chain joins TRBV27 and TRBJ2-7; 7 bases agree with TRBD2. The CDR3 totals 13 residues. Germline V lookup: CDR1 MNHEY, CDR2 SMNVEV (reference sequence). Trimming removed 7 bases from V and 6 bases from J; junction bases left unmatched: 9. DNA of the CDR3: TGTGCCAGCAAGCGTCCGGGGGGTAGCGAGCAGTACTTC. Its translation is CASKRPGGSEQYF.

This clone came up a few times. In the same sample, other DNA sequences code for this CDR3. The J gene is TRBJ1-1, the V gene TRBV2; TRBD1 is a possible D gene (5 bases). V was pared by 5 bases and J by 1 base, with 5 bases between. There are 12 residues in the CDR3. Germline assignment: CDR1 SNHLY and CDR2 FYNNEI. Here the CDR3 reads CASSQGNTEAFF. The CDR3 DNA sequence: TGTGCCAGCAGTCAGGGGAACACTGAAGCTTTCTTT.

The rearrangement links TRBV3-1 (or the pseudogene TRBV3-2) to TRBJ2-3; D remains ambiguous. Trimming shortened V by 1 base and J by 14 bases, and 16 bases separated the two germline ends. The germline CDR1 and CDR2 sequences are LGHDT and YNNKEL (reference sequence). The CDR3 has 13 residues. CDR3 in DNA: TGTGCCAGCAGCCAAGGATCGGGTAGTCCTCCGTATTTT. This encodes CASSQGSGSPPYF.

This chain joins TRBV24-1 and TRBJ2-1; TRBD1 might be the D (8 bases). The CDR3 covers 16 residues. The germline V and J ends were trimmed by 10 bases and 6 bases, with 24 bases remaining between them. The V gene's germline CDR1 is KGHDR and CDR2 SFDVKD. CDR3 protein: CATTTGQGGGPNEQFF. DNA of the CDR3: TGTGCCACGACAACAGGACAGGGAGGGGGGCCCAATGAGCAGTTCTTC.